What follows are 30 T cell receptor beta chains derived from one specimen sequenced in a study of blood T cell repertoires in COVID-19. The assay was immunoSEQ multiplex PCR, and TCRdb's table has in-frame clones only and misses some. The sample includes hundreds of thousands of clones, roughly 89% of them seen just once. Sequencing was done on a sample of peripheral blood. Receptors were obtained from a woman in her 30s with active or convalescent COVID-19.

This sequence joins TRBV7-2 and TRBJ2-6, with 9 bases fitting TRBD1. The CDR3 totals 19 residues. Unmatched junction bases numbered 14, after V lost 4 bases and J lost 4 bases. Germline assignment: CDR1 SGHTA and CDR2 FQGNSA. CDR3: CASSSQPGQGRSGANVLTF. As DNA, the CDR3 is TGTGCCAGCAGCTCCCAACCGGGACAGGGTCGATCCGGGGCCAACGTCCTGACTTTC. Full variable domain (missing parts from reference TRBV7-2 and TRBJ2-6): GAGVSQSPSNKVTEKGKDVELRCDPISGHTALYWYRQSLGQGLEFLIYFQGNSAPDKSGLPSDRFSAERTGGSVSTLTIQRTQQEDSAVYLCASSSQPGQGRSGANVLTFGAGSRLTVL.

This chain connects TRBV18 to TRBJ2-7; 9 bases match TRBD2. The germline gives CDR1 KGHSH, CDR2 LQKENI. CDR3 length: 15 residues. J lost 3 bases, V lost 6 bases, and 9 bases had no gene match. The CDR3 here is CASSSGSGGVYEQYF. Written as DNA, the CDR3 is TGTGCCAGCTCCAGTGGTAGCGGGGGCGTCTACGAGCAGTACTTC. Together with reference TRBV18 and TRBJ2-7, the CDR3 gives the full variable domain: NAGVMQNPRHLVRRRGQEARLRCSPMKGHSHVYWYRQLPEEGLKFMVYLQKENIIDESGMPKERFSAEFPKEGPSILRIQQVVRGDSAAYFCASSSGSGGVYEQYFGPGTRLTVT.

CDR3 sequence: CASSPDKTGYFSEAFF. The DNA of the CDR3 is TGTGCCAGCAGCCCAGACAAGACAGGGTATTTCTCTGAAGCTTTCTTT. This chain connects TRBV7-9 to TRBJ1-1, with 7 nucleotides matching TRBD1. Germline V CDR1 and CDR2: SEHNR, FQNEAQ (reference sequence). The trim removed 5 bases at V and 6 bases at J, leaving 15 bases unmatched. This CDR3 spans 16 amino acids.

The chain combines TRBV11-2 with TRBJ1-6, with TRBD1 matching over 7 bases. The J segment lost 15 bases and the V segment lost 5 bases, leaving 13 bases of the junction unmatched. CDR1 is SGHAT, CDR2 FQNNGV, per germline. CDR3 size: 14 residues. CDR3 protein: CASSPKLQGSILHF. The CDR3 DNA is TGTGCCAGCAGCCCAAAACTACAGGGGTCCATCCTCCACTTT.

This clone was picked up one time. The V and J genes are TRBV9 and TRBJ1-1, with 10 bases lining up with TRBD1. Germline V CDR1 and CDR2: SGDLS, YYNGEE. Losses at the gene ends were 0 bases for V and 4 bases for J; bases not matched to a gene: 9. The CDR3 is 17 residues long. The CDR3 DNA reads as TGTGCCAGCAGCGTAGACTTGGGGACAGGGGAGTTCACTGAAGCTTTCTTT. Its protein product is CASSVDLGTGEFTEAFF.

The chain links TRBV19 to TRBJ2-3; 9 nucleotides align to TRBD2. CDR1 is LNHDA, CDR2 SQIVND, per germline (reference sequence). V dropped 4 bases and J dropped 5; count of bases not matched to a gene: 4. This CDR3 has 14 amino acids. In DNA, the CDR3 is TGTGCCAGTAGTACGGGAGCGGGGGGAGATACGCAGTATTTT. It codes for CASSTGAGGDTQYF.

The genes are TRBV12-5 and TRBJ2-5; 12 nucleotides align to TRBD2. The CDR3 is 16 residues long. Unmatched junction bases numbered 5, after V lost 2 bases and J lost 4 bases. CDR1 and CDR2 from the germline V gene are LGHNT and FRNRAP. Here the CDR3 reads CASGLMASGGAETQYF. The CDR3 coding sequence is TGTGCTAGTGGTTTGATGGCTAGCGGGGGGGCAGAGACCCAGTACTTC.

The rearrangement links TRBV27 to TRBJ2-1, with 7 bases identical to TRBD2. From germline, CDR1 is MNHEY and CDR2 SMNVEV (reference sequence). The CDR3 has 12 residues. The V gene end was trimmed by 7 bases and the J gene end by 14 bases; junction bases not matched to a gene: 11. CDR3 nucleotide sequence: TGTGCCAGCAAGAACCTCGGACTAGATGAGTTCTTC. This codes for CASKNLGLDEFF.

The chain links TRBV11-1 to TRBJ2-3, with 9 bases matching TRBD2. V trimming: 2 bases; J trimming: 2 bases; junction bases outside the gene matches: 5. The CDR3 is 16 residues long. Germline CDR1 SGHAT, CDR2 FQDESV (reference sequence). CDR3 nucleotides: TGTGCCAGCAGCTTATCCGGGACTAGCCCCACAGATACGCAGTATTTT. It encodes CASSLSGTSPTDTQYF.

The genes are TRBV9 and TRBJ1-1, with 10 bases matching TRBD1. The trim removed 2 bases at V and 4 bases at J, leaving 8 bases unmatched. This CDR3 has 16 amino acids. Germline CDR1 SGDLS, CDR2 YYNGEE. The CDR3 nucleotides read TGTGCCAGCAGCGTCTCCCCCGGACAGGGGGGCACTGAAGCTTTCTTT. Its protein product is CASSVSPGQGGTEAFF.

The chain combines TRBV11-2 with TRBJ1-2, with 8 bases identical to TRBD1. The CDR3 has 14 amino acids. V trimming: 4 bases; J trimming: 6 bases; junction bases outside the gene matches: 7. Germline lookup yields CDR1 SGHAT and CDR2 FQNNGV. In DNA form, the CDR3 reads TGTGCCAGCAGCTCTGGACAGGGTAGAGATGGCTACACCTTC. It codes for CASSSGQGRDGYTF.

This sequence joins TRBV7-9 and TRBJ2-1; 7 nucleotides agree with TRBD1. Germline CDR1 is SEHNR and CDR2 is FQNEAQ (reference sequence). This CDR3 region has 11 residues. Germline trimming cut 4 bases from V and 14 bases from J; bases unmatched to any gene: 5. For the CDR3, the DNA is TGTGCCAGCAGCTGGACCCAGGGGGAGTTCTTC. Translated: CASSWTQGEFF.

This chain connects TRBV7-9 to TRBJ2-3, with TRBD2 matching 12 bases. With V trimmed by 4 bases and J by 6 bases, 5 bases remained unmatched. The germline gives CDR1 SEHNR, CDR2 FQNEAQ (reference sequence). The CDR3 is made up of 15 amino acids. CDR3 DNA sequence: TGTGCCAGCAGCTACACTAGCGGGGGGATGGATACGCAGTATTTT. It translates to CASSYTSGGMDTQYF.

Concerning this clone: The sample holds other DNA sequences that translate to the same CDR3. This chain connects TRBV5-4 to TRBJ2-1; 13 positions agree with TRBD2. There are 16 residues in the CDR3. Germline lookup yields CDR1 SGHNT and CDR2 YYREEE (reference sequence). Unmatched junction bases numbered 0, after V lost 0 bases and J lost 3 bases. DNA of the CDR3: TGTGCCAGCAGCTTGGGACTAGCGGGGGGCTACAATGAGCAGTTCTTC. It is translated as CASSLGLAGGYNEQFF. The full variable domain, completed using reference TRBV5-4 and TRBJ2-1, is ETGVTQSPTHLIKTRGQQVTLRCSSQSGHNTVSWYQQALGQGPQFIFQYYREEENGRGNFPPRFSGLQFPNYSSELNVNALELDDSALYLCASSLGLAGGYNEQFFGPGTRLTVL.

V is TRBV5-1 and J is TRBJ1-1; D unresolved. The CDR3 spans 16 residues. Per the germline V gene, CDR1 is SGHRS and CDR2 is YFSETQ. V was pared by 0 bases and J by 3 bases, with 15 bases between. The DNA of the CDR3 is TGCGCCAGCAGCTTGGCCGGGGTTGGGGATGACACTGAAGCTTTCTTT. This gives the protein CASSLAGVGDDTEAFF.

This chain links TRBV4-1 with TRBJ2-1, with 9 bases fitting TRBD1. Unmatched junction bases numbered 4, after V lost 1 base and J lost 3 bases. This CDR3 has 16 residues. The germline gives CDR1 MGHRA, CDR2 YSYEKL. The CDR3 region has the DNA TGCGCCAGCAGCCAAGTACGGGACAGGGACTACAATGAGCAGTTCTTC. This gives the protein CASSQVRDRDYNEQFF.

The V call is TRBV7-2, the J call TRBJ1-6, with TRBD1 matching 7 bases. After removal of 5 bases from V and 8 bases from J, the junction contained 6 bases not matched to a gene. The CDR3 contains 14 residues. CDR1 and CDR2 from the germline V gene are SGHTA and FQGNSA. The chain's CDR3 is CASSIGGLDSPLHF. The CDR3 region has the DNA TGTGCCAGCAGCATAGGGGGCTTGGATTCACCCCTCCACTTT.

The chain couples TRBV6-5 to TRBJ1-5, with 8 bases lining up with TRBD1. The germline V gene encodes CDR1 MNHEY and CDR2 SVGAGI. The CDR3 is 15 amino acids. V trimming: 6 bases; J trimming: 2 bases; junction bases outside the gene matches: 6. CDR3 sequence: CASRRGQGRNQPQHF. The CDR3 DNA follows: TGTGCCAGCAGACGAGGACAGGGCCGCAATCAGCCCCAGCATTTT.

The DNA for the CDR3 is TGTGCCAGTAGGGAAGGGGGAAATGAAGCTTTCTTT. It codes for CASREGGNEAFF. The genes are TRBV19 and TRBJ1-1, with a possible D match to TRBD1 (6 bases). Germline loops: CDR1 LNHDA, CDR2 SQIVND (reference sequence). The ends were cut back, 6 bases at V and 7 bases at J, with 12 bases in the middle. The CDR3 is made up of 12 amino acids.

V gene TRBV19 combines with J gene TRBJ2-3; 13 bases agree with TRBD2. V was clipped by 6 bases and J by 1 base; unmatched bases: 4. The CDR3 is made up of 16 amino acids. Germline CDR1 is LNHDA and CDR2 is SQIVND (reference sequence). The CDR3 loop is CASRRTSGGRTDTQYF. CDR3 DNA sequence: TGTGCCAGTAGGCGGACTAGCGGGGGACGCACAGATACGCAGTATTTT.

J is TRBJ2-1 and V is TRBV4-1; no clear D. This CDR3 is built from 12 residues. Trimming removed 0 bases from V and 7 bases from J, with 4 bases in between. From germline, CDR1 is MGHRA and CDR2 YSYEKL. The CDR3 nucleotides read TGCGCCAGCAGCCAAGATATAAATGAGCAGTTCTTC. Amino acid sequence: CASSQDINEQFF.

This clone appeared a few times. For the CDR3, the DNA is TGTGCCAGCAGCCAAGAGGGACTTGCCTACGAGCAGTACTTC. It codes for CASSQEGLAYEQYF. The chain uses TRBV3-1 (or the pseudogene TRBV3-2) and TRBJ2-7, with a weak D call TRBD2 (6 bases). The CDR3 contains 14 residues. Per the germline V gene, CDR1 is LGHDT and CDR2 is YNNKEL (reference sequence). V gave up 0 bases and J gave up 2 bases, with 8 bases separating them.

This chain connects TRBV4-1 to TRBJ2-7, with D perhaps matching TRBD2 (6 bases). Germline CDR1 is MGHRA and CDR2 is YSYEKL. Trimming shortened V by 5 bases and J by 3 bases, and 17 bases separated the two germline ends. The CDR3 runs 15 residues. This CDR3 reads CASSGRLGQVYEQYF. The CDR3 coding sequence is TGCGCCAGCAGCGGTCGACTAGGGCAAGTCTACGAGCAGTACTTC.

This clone was found once. The chain recombines TRBV7-9 with TRBJ1-1, with D possibly TRBD1 on 5 matching bases. Trimming took off 1 base at V and 5 bases at J, with 14 bases between the two ends. Looked up from germline, CDR1 is SEHNR and CDR2 is FQNEAQ (reference sequence). CDR3 length equals 15 residues. As DNA, the CDR3 is TGTGCCAGCAGCTTAGAAGGGCAGGGCTTTACTGAAGCTTTCTTT. It codes for CASSLEGQGFTEAFF. The full variable domain, rest sourced from reference TRBV7-9 and TRBJ1-1, is DTGVSQNPRHKITKRGQNVTFRCDPISEHNRLYWYRQTLGQGPEFLTYFQNEAQLEKSRLLSDRFSAERPKGSFSTLEIQRTEQGDSAMYLCASSLEGQGFTEAFFGQGTRLTVV.

This chain uses TRBV4-2 with TRBJ2-1; a weak D match, TRBD2 (6 bases). The V gene lost 0 bases and the J gene lost 10 bases, with 19 bases spanning the gap. This CDR3 is 16 amino acids long. The germline CDR1 and CDR2 sequences are LGHNA and YNFKEQ. CDR3 in DNA: TGTGCCAGCAGCCAAGAAGCGGGTGGGCCCCACGGGGAGCAGTTCTTC. Translated: CASSQEAGGPHGEQFF.

V is TRBV6-5 and J is TRBJ1-2; 7 bases map to TRBD1. Germline CDR1 reads MNHEY; CDR2 reads SVGAGI. V lost 5 bases and J lost 7; bases outside the gene matches: 7. The CDR3 runs to 13 residues. The CDR3 here is CASSRGQGFGYTF. As DNA, the CDR3 is TGTGCCAGCAGTAGGGGGCAGGGTTTTGGCTACACCTTC.

The chain combines TRBV6-4 with TRBJ2-4, with 11 bases fitting TRBD1. Per germline, CDR1 MRHNA and CDR2 SNTAGT. The CDR3 has 14 residues. The V and J ends lost 4 bases and 8 bases, in that order; junction bases with no gene match: 4. For the CDR3, the DNA is TGTGCCAGCAGTGCAGGGACAGGGGGTCACATTCAGTACTTC. It is translated as CASSAGTGGHIQYF.

This chain links TRBV3-1 (or the pseudogene TRBV3-2) with TRBJ2-1; the match to TRBD2 covers 8 bases. Germline CDR1 reads LGHDT; CDR2 reads YNNKEL (reference sequence). The CDR3 runs 16 residues. The V segment lost 0 bases and the J segment 4 bases; nucleotides outside the gene matches: 5. In DNA form, the CDR3 reads TGTGCCAGCAGCCAAGACGTCACTAGCGGATACAATGAGCAGTTCTTC. It is translated as CASSQDVTSGYNEQFF.

The CDR3 coding sequence is TGTGCCAGCAGCTTTGCGCGTTCCTTTCCTGCCAATGAGCAGTTCTTC. Translation: CASSFARSFPANEQFF. The chain employs TRBV12-1 and TRBJ2-1; the tabulated D call, TRBD2, remains unverified against the DNA. TRBV12-1 is labeled a pseudogene. The CDR3 length is 16 residues.

J is TRBJ1-5 and V is TRBV12-5, with D possibly being TRBD1 (6 bases). Deletions cut 4 bases from V and 0 bases from J, with 22 bases between. Germline CDR1 and CDR2: LGHNT and FRNRAP. The CDR3 has 19 amino acids. The CDR3 DNA reads as TGTGCTAGTGGTTCGCCCCCTTGGGGGCAAAACCATAGCAATCAGCCCCAGCATTTT. Its translation is CASGSPPWGQNHSNQPQHF.